These T cell receptor beta chains were read from a single sample in a study of T-cell reconstitution after alpha-beta-depleted transplantation in children. MiXCR, run by TCRdb on the PCR reads, gives a single entry per CDR3 protein. The sample includes fewer than 550,000 distinct CDR3 sequences, approximately 10% of them seen just once. The sample consisted of PBMCs, mostly from graft donor cells, taken 180 days after TCRalphabeta/CD19-depleted stem cell transplant. These receptor sequences come from a female patient aged 2-10 years who had a stem cell transplant for aplastic anemia, so the T cells may come from the graft donor. The CDR3 runs from the conserved cysteine through the conserved F or W. D genes are given only for firm matches. Size is stated for part of the rows, as once, few or many counts, or as a class when the clone is expanded.

d_call	v_call	j_call	clone_size	cdr3_nt	cdr3_aa
TRBD2	TRBV27	TRBJ2-1	few	TGTGCCAGCAGTCCCGGGACTAGCGGCCAATCCGTTCCTTACAATGAGCAGTTCTTC	CASSPGTSGQSVPYNEQFF
TRBD1	TRBV29-1	TRBJ2-3	NA	TGCAGCGCAGACAGGGGGAGCGCAGATACGCAGTATTTT	CSADRGSADTQYF
NA	TRBV4-3	TRBJ2-4	few	TGCGCCAGCAGCCAAATGGCTAGGGGTGCCAAAAACATTCAGTACTTC	CASSQMARGAKNIQYF
TRBD2	TRBV7-2	TRBJ2-5	many	TGTGCCAGCAGCTTAGGAGCTAGCGGGGGACAAGAGACCCAGTACTTC	CASSLGASGGQETQYF
TRBD1	TRBV29-1	TRBJ2-7	few	TGCAGCGTGATGACAGGGAGCTCCTACGAGCAGTACTTC	CSVMTGSSYEQYF
TRBD2	TRBV12-3/TRBV12-4	TRBJ2-3	few	TGTGCCAGCAGTAACGACAAACTAGCGGCCATCGGCACGCAGTATTTT	CASSNDKLAAIGTQYF
TRBD2	TRBV6-4	TRBJ2-1	few	TGTGCCAGCAGTGCACGACTAGCGGGAGCTAATGAGCAGTTCTTC	CASSARLAGANEQFF
TRBD1	TRBV3-1	TRBJ1-2	few	TGTGCCAGCAGCCCCGGGACAGGGGGAGATAGGGGCTACACCTTC	CASSPGTGGDRGYTF
TRBD2	TRBV12-3/TRBV12-4	TRBJ2-7	many	TGTGCCAGCAGTCGTAGCGGGGGGTACAGCTCCTACGAGCAGTACTTC	CASSRSGGYSSYEQYF
NA	TRBV20-1	TRBJ2-5	few	TGCAGTGCTACCAGCGCGGGACGCCTGGGGGAGACCCAGTACTTC	CSATSAGRLGETQYF
NA	TRBV4-2	TRBJ1-4	NA	TGTGCCAGCAGCCCAACCGGGACACCAACTAATGAAAAACTGTTTTTT	CASSPTGTPTNEKLFF
NA	TRBV11-2	TRBJ2-1	NA	TGTGCCAGCAGCGGCAGGGGTTTGAAAGGGACCTCCTACAATGAGCAGTTCTTC	CASSGRGLKGTSYNEQFF
NA	TRBV20-1	TRBJ1-2	few	TGCAGTGCCCGGGACGGCGGATATGGCTACACCTTC	CSARDGGYGYTF
TRBD1	TRBV9	TRBJ1-1	few	TGTGCCAGCAGCGAAGTCGGACAGGGGGCGCAAAGGGACACTGAAGCTTTCTTT	CASSEVGQGAQRDTEAFF
TRBD1	TRBV19	TRBJ2-1	few	TGTGCCAGTCGTACGGGACAGGGACAGAATGAGCAGTTCTTC	CASRTGQGQNEQFF
TRBD2	TRBV7-2	TRBJ2-7	few	TGTGCCAGCAGCGCGATATCTAGCGGCGCCTACGAGCAGTACTTC	CASSAISSGAYEQYF
TRBD2	TRBV7-2	TRBJ2-7	few	TGTGCCAGCAGCTCTTCTAGCGGGACAGACTACGAGCAGTACTTC	CASSSSSGTDYEQYF
NA	TRBV15	TRBJ1-4	NA	TGTGCCACCAGCAGAGATCCCACAACTAATGAAAAACTGTTTTTT	CATSRDPTTNEKLFF
TRBD2	TRBV6-5	TRBJ2-1	many	TGTGCCAGCAGCGTGGGAGGGAGCAATGAGCAGTTCTTC	CASSVGGSNEQFF
TRBD2	TRBV5-1	TRBJ2-5	many	TGCGCCAGCAGCTGGGCAACTAGCGGGACGTACCAAGAGACCCAGTACTTC	CASSWATSGTYQETQYF
NA	TRBV28	TRBJ1-6	few	TGTGCCAGCGGGGGTGCGGGTAATTCACCCCTCCACTTT	CASGGAGNSPLHF
NA	TRBV5-1	TRBJ2-3	NA	TGCGCCAGCAGCCTCCGGGCCACAGATACGCAGTATTTT	CASSLRATDTQYF
NA	TRBV2	TRBJ2-1	NA	TGTGCCAGCATCCGACACCCCTCCTACAATGAGCAGTTCTTC	CASIRHPSYNEQFF
TRBD1	TRBV12-3/TRBV12-4	TRBJ1-6	many	TGTGCCAGCAGCGCAGGGGGTTCACCCCTCCACTTT	CASSAGGSPLHF